The T cell receptor beta chain under discussion was sequenced for a study of cytomegalovirus exposure and HLA in healthy donors (TCRdb year 2017). Turning to the overall study: An earlier analysis of 587 of the donors reported about 250 Gb of sequence data and 117 million unique TCR beta sequences from about 179 million T cells. In a later analysis, previously published TCR beta repertoires from 550 to 700 donors were re-analyzed and high-resolution HLA genotyping was added so that TCR occurrence patterns could be studied. All discovery cohort repertoires had been generated on a single sequencing platform. The study combined high-throughput TCR immunosequencing, statistical association of individual TCRs with disease status, and machine learning to predict cytomegalovirus infection status. Among the approximately 400 genotyped donors, 81% belonged to the genetic ancestry cluster associated with self-reported Caucasian donors. The study was designed to test whether signatures of past pathogen exposure could be identified by cataloging public T cell receptors. In the later analysis, no new phenotypic data were used to find candidate immune exposures; instead, reliance was placed on TCR beta sequences and their occurrence across donors. Approximately 330 gigabases of sequencing data and around 90 million unique TCR sequences made up an early release that covered over 550 HLA-typed donors. The number of donors typed differed by locus, with 629-630 for A, B, C, DRB1 and DQB1, about 500 for DQA1, 600 to 610 for DPA1, and around 460 for DPB1. A handful of DR-DQ haplotypes were handled as single units for association and clustering because linkage in the cohort was strong. Genome-wide SNP genotypes for about 55% of the roughly 670 donors were used in a later genetic analysis, which treated that subset as a discovery cohort. In an earlier analysis of 587 of the donors, high-throughput TCR beta sequencing was used to judge whether each TCR beta V gene segment behaved as functional or pseudogenic. Using immunosequencing, the study profiled T cell repertoires from around 680 subjects and related those repertoires to cytomegalovirus serostatus. Donor age, sex, ethnicity and CMV serostatus were collected together with the repertoire data. Among a few hundred genotyped donors of the cohort, an average of approximately 240,000 unique TCR beta nucleotide sequences were sequenced per donor, around 18% of them non-productive. HLA typing covered class I and class II loci at four-digit resolution. Along with the roughly 700-subject first cohort, a separate validation cohort of over a hundred different subjects was used.

Points on this clone: This receptor's antigen is unknown. Base qualities are not recorded, but no much larger clone differs from it by a single base.

Library preparation employed the immunoSEQ multiplex PCR assay. The multiplex PCR relied on a mix of 60 forward primers for TCR Vbeta segments and 13 reverse primers for TCR Jbeta segments. The CDR3 region of rearranged TCR beta genes was amplified from genomic DNA by a multiplex PCR assay. The amplified TCR beta libraries were sequenced on the Illumina HiSeq System as 87-base-pair reads. As for the original processing: Across the roughly 640 repertoires, a later analysis counted 80 million or so unique TCR beta chains, approximately 12 million of which were shared by at least two donors. To remove PCR and sequencing errors, raw reads were error-corrected and collapsed into unique sequences using a nearest-neighbor algorithm that merged closely related sequences. V, D and J gene segments were assigned by aligning CDR3 sequences to IMGT reference sequences. For a sequence to be retained, a match of at least six nucleotides to both a V gene segment and a J gene segment was required. A rearrangement was called productive if the CDR3 had no stop codons and remained in frame with V and J, and every other rearrangement was called non-productive. CDR3 was defined by IMGT convention, running from the second conserved V-encoded cysteine to the conserved J-encoded phenylalanine. The earlier analysis of about 530 of the donors excluded any sequence lacking an unambiguous match to a single V gene segment. In an earlier analysis of approximately 560 of the donors, a V segment was called functional when productive rearrangements were above 56.7%, and segregating when the standard deviation between donors exceeded 5%. To diagnose cytomegalovirus status from the catalog of TCR beta chain sequences, a statistical classification framework was built. A later analysis assigned V and J genes by comparing TCR nucleotide sequences with IMGT/GENE-DB human TR gene sequences. Using the TCRdist pipeline, a later analysis assigned CDR3 sequences along with most-parsimonious VDJ recombination scenarios. In a later analysis, each TCR beta chain was defined by its CDR3 amino acid sequence together with its V-gene family, and reads lacking a unique V-gene family were excluded. As a way to deal with suspected cross-contamination and a sequencing artifact, a later analysis dropped approximately 590 nucleotide sequences that were highly shared and had low generation probability. In a later analysis, a clonal expansion index was calculated for each public chain from normalized within-repertoire ranks of inferred template counts. A later analysis computed generation probabilities with a VDJ recombination model fitted to out-of-frame rearrangements, and checked the results against IGoR. In a later analysis, TCR-TCR, TCR-HLA and TCR-CMV co-occurrence was scored with hypergeometric tests, and a repertoire-size bias correction was applied to TCR pairs. In a later analysis, false discovery rates were estimated by permuting HLA or CMV assignments 20 times. In a later analysis, co-occurring TCRs were grouped using DBSCAN, and TCRdist sequence similarity was added for clustering within HLA-allele-positive subsets. Repertoires with fewer than 30,000 or more than 120,000 public chains, plus five repertoires with anomalous nucleotide sharing, were excluded from co-occurrence clustering. The clones in this table, taken by TCRdb from immuneACCESS, are in-frame only. Not every clone is retained; where verified, under half of the shortfall comes from an unresolved V gene, and the cause of the rest is unknown. The D gene and trimming were derived from the DNA, and the V and J assignments and clone size from that table. The sample table contains around 100,000 clones; only one count was recorded for more than 75% of them. About a tenth of the sample goes to the ten largest clones.

The paper's findings and limits, for the study overall: Only TCR beta chains were sequenced in this cohort, and the absence of alpha or paired-chain data limited detectable features. In a later genetic analysis, a missense DCLRE1C variant was associated with V-gene and J-gene trimming of TCR beta chains, and the association was replicated in an independent cohort. According to the authors, the approach could potentially be generalized to other disease states and immunological phenotypes. A further reported finding was that TCR beta sequences accurately predicted the HLA-A and HLA-B alleles for most subjects in the first cohort. While some public TCRs were present in many individuals, most TCR sequences turned up only very rarely across donors. In a later analysis, several top co-occurrence clusters were reported to appear linked to parvovirus B19, influenza, CMV and Epstein-Barr virus. A later analysis found that most CMV-associated TCR beta chains appeared HLA-restricted, with HLA associations seemingly driven largely by CMV exposure. In an earlier analysis of fewer than 700 of the donors, most TCR beta V segments appeared in productive rearrangements about 87% or about 30% of the time, broadly matching IMGT annotations. In vitro tests confirmed that a few of the cytomegalovirus-associated TCR beta chains recognize cytomegalovirus antigens. A cluster of highly shared sequence variants was judged likely to be a technical artifact of the sequencing pipeline. CMV serostatus was the only immune exposure information available for the cohort. Compared with equally common non-associated chains, HLA-associated TCR beta chains in a later analysis were more clonally expanded and had lower generation probabilities. Because some donors lacked HLA typing at each locus, the association tests relied only on the typed subset. A total of fewer than 200 TCR beta chains were listed by the study as associated with cytomegalovirus. Roughly uniform sequencing depth across donors was assumed in presence/absence analyses, although this assumption may not hold. Cytomegalovirus status was reported to be diagnosed by the classifier with high specificity and sensitivity in both the original and validation cohorts. In a later analysis, 16,951 TCR beta sequences were associated with specific HLA alleles at a false discovery rate of 0.05. According to a later analysis, TCR association rates differed among HLA loci, with DRB1 alleles showing the most associated TCRs and HLA-C alleles showing the fewest. According to a later genetic analysis, donors in an Asian-associated ancestry cluster had fewer N-insertions in productive TCRs than the roughly 700-donor mean. The earlier analysis of 587 of the donors excluded fewer than 20 rarely observed V segments, including chromosome 9 orphons, because counts were too low. Linkage disequilibrium might explain the correlated functional status among segregating V segments, but an unknown experimental factor could not be excluded. Strong co-occurrence of HLA alleles, especially DR and DQ, made assigning TCR associations to individual alleles difficult.

The cohort was made up of roughly 670 healthy bone marrow donors. Cohort members were all nominally healthy when sampled, although unrecorded immune exposures were likely present. The donor tested CMV seropositive, placing the donor among the 290 or so seropositive members of the cohort. Every donor gave a peripheral blood sample, and the peripheral blood mononuclear cells from that sample were used for TCR beta sequencing. The Qiagen DNeasy Blood Extraction Kit was used to extract genomic DNA from the blood cell samples. The sequenced sample consisted of PBMCs. This receptor was taken from a young woman in good health and CMV-seropositive.

This receptor has the CDR3 CASSPGGGGTTNEKLFF. The base sequence is TGCGCCAGCAGCCCTGGTGGAGGGGGCACAACTAATGAAAAACTGTTTTTT. This chain is built from TRBV5-1 and TRBJ1-4; 7 bases in between match TRBD1. After removal of 4 bases from V and 0 bases from J, the junction retains 9 bases not matched to a gene. The CDR3 runs 17 amino acids, cysteine and phenylalanine included. Of the read, only the CDR3 DNA is kept; its 51 bases are in frame from base 1. The germline V gene gives CDR1 as SGHRS and CDR2 as YFSETQ.